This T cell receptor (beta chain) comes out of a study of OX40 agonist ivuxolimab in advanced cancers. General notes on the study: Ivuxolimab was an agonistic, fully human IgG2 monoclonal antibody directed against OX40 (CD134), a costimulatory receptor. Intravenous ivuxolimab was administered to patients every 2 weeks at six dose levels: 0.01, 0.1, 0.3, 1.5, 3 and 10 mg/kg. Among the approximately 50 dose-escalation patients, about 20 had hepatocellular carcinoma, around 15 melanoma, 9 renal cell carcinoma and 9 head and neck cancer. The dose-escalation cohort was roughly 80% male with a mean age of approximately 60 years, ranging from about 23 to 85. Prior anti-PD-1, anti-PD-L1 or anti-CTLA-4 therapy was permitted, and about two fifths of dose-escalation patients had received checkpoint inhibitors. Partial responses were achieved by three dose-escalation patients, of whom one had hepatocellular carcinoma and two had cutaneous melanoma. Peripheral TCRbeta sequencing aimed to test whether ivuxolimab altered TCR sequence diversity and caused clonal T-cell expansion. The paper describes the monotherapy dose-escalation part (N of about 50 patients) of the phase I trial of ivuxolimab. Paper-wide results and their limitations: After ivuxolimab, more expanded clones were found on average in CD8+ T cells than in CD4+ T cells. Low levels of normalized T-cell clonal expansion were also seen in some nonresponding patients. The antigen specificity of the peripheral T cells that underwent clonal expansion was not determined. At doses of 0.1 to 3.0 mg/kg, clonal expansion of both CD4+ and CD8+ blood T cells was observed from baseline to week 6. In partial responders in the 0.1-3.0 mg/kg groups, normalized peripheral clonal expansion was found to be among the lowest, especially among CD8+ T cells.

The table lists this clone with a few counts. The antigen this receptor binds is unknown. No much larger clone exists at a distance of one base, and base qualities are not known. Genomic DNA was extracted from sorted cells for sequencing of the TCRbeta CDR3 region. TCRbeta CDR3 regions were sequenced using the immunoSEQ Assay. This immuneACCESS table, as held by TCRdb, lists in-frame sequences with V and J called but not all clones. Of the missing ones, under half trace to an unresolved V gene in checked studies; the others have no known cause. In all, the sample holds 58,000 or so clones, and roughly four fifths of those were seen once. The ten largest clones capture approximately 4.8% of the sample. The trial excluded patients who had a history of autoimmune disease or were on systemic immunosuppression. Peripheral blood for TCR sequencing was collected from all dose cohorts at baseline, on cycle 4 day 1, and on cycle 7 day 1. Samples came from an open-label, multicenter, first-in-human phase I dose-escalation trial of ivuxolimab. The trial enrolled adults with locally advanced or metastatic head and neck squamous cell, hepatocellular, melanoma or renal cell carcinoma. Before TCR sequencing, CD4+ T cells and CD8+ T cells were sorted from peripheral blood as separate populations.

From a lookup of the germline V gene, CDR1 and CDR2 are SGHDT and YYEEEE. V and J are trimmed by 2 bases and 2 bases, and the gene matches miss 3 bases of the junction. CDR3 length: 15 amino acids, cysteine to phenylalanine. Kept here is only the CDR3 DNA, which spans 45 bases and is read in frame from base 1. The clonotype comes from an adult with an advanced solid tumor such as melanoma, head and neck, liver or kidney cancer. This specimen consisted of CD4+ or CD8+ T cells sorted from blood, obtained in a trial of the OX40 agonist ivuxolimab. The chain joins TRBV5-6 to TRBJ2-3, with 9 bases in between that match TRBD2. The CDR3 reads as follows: CASSFKRGDTDTQYF. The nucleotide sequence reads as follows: TGTGCCAGCAGCTTTAAGCGGGGGGACACAGATACGCAGTATTTT.